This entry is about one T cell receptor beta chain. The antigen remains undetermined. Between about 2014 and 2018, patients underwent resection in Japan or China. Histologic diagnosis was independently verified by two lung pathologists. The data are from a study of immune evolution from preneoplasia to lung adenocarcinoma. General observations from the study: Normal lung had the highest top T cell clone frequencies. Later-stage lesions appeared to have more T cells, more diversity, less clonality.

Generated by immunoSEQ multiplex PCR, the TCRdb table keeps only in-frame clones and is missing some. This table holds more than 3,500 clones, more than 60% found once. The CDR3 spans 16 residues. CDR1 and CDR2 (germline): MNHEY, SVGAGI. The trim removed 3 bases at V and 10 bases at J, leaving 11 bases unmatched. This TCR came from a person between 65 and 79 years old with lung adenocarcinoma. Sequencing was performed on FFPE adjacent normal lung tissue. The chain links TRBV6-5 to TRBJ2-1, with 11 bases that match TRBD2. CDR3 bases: TGTGCCAGCAGTTATTTCGGGACTAGCGGCGCAGGGGAGCAGTTCTTC. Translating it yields CASSYFGTSGAGEQFF.